This T cell receptor (beta chain) derives from a study of monozygotic twins with inflammatory bowel disease. Overall study findings and caveats: A reduction in TCRbeta diversity (inverse Simpson) was seen in IBD patients relative to healthy co-twins. The data did not back a single strong IBD-associated clonotype or signal.

In the case of this clonotype: Its specificity is not known.

For every TCR library, around 3,700 ng of total RNA was used. No DNA is given; TCRdb re-called the 5' RACE reads and lists each CDR3 protein once. This sample's table has approximately 200,000 distinct CDR3 sequences. Germline CDR1 LGHDT, CDR2 YNNKEL (reference sequence). The CDR3 sequence is 14 residues long. Blood samples measuring roughly 2.3 ml were taken per donor. The clonotype was recovered from a human donor with ulcerative colitis or Crohn's disease, or a healthy co-twin of an affected twin (not recorded which). Material: blood. This chain uses TRBV3-1 with TRBJ2-7; checking the TCRdb D call of TRBD1 is not possible without DNA. This chain's CDR3 is CASSQGDRVDEQYF.